Reported below is one T cell receptor beta chain. This entry comes from a study of technical replicates of blood from a few donors. Profiling relied on immunoSEQ multiplex PCR, and the TCRdb table lists in-frame clones only, not all of them. The sample gives about 83,000 clones, 94% of which show up once; 0.2% to 0.25% is in the top ten. The CDR3 contains 19 residues. Looked up from germline, CDR1 is LNHDA and CDR2 is SQIVND (reference sequence). With 3 bases clipped from V and 2 bases from J, the junction kept 15 bases outside the gene matches. This rearrangement joins TRBV19 to TRBJ2-4, with TRBD2 matching 8 bases. The sequence was obtained from a human donor in good health. Material for sequencing was T cells isolated from PBMCs. The CDR3 coding sequence is TGTGCCAGTAGTATGGTAAGAAGCGGGAGTAGCGGGACCAAAAACATTCAGTACTTC. As protein: CASSMVRSGSSGTKNIQYF.